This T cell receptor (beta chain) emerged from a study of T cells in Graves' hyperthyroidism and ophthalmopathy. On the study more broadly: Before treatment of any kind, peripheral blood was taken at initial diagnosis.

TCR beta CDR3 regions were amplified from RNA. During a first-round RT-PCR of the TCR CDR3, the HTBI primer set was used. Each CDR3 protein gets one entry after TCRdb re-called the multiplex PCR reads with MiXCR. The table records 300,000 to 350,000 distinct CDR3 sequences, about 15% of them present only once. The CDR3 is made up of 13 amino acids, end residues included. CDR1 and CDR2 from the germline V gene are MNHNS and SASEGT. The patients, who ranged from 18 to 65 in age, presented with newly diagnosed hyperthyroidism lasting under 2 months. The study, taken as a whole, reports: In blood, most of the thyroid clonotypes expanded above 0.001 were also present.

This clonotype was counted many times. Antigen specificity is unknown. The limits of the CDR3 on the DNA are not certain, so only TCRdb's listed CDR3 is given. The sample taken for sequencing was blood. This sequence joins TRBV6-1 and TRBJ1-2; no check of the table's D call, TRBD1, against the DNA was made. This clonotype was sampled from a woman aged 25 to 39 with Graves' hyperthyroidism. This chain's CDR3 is CASSSSGAFGYTF.